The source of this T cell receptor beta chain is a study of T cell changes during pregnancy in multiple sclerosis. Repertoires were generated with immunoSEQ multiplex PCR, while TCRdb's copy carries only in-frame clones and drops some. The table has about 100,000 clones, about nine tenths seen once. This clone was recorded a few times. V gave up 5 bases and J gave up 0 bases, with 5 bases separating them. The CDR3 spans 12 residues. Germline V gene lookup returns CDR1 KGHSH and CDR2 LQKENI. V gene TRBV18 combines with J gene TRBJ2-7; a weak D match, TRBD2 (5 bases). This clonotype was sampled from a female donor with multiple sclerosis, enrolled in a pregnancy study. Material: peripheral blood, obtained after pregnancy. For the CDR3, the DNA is TGTGCCAGCTCAACTAGCTCCTACGAGCAGTACTTC. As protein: CASSTSSYEQYF.